This T cell receptor (beta chain) came from a study of blood T cell repertoires in COVID-19 (dated by TCRdb to the early 2020s). In terms of the full investigation: Samples covering the acute and convalescent phases of COVID-19 were provided by collaborators in the United States, Italy and Spain. The material from the prospective study consisted of cDNA or gDNA derived from T cells, B-cell-depleted T cells, or PBMCs. Subjects who had been exposed to COVID-19, were actively infected with it, or had recovered from it provided the deeply sampled blood TCRbeta repertoires that made up the dataset. A freely available public database, intended as a resource for researchers studying the immune response to SARS-CoV-2, is where the repertoires were released. Samples were obtained from the ongoing ImmuneRACE study (first 160 participants) and from over 1,000 subjects provided by 6 global collaborators. The sample metadata nearly always contained a de-identified subject ID, COVID-19 status, age in years and sex. Where HLA class I and class II types were available, the types were taken from metadata supplied by the sample provider, not from assay-based typing. What the authors observed across the whole study: Clinical and demographic metadata were provided uncurated, with the amount varying by source and participant.

TCRbeta CDR3 regions were amplified from genomic DNA using the immunoSEQ Assay, a bias-controlled multiplex PCR. For the original study's pipeline: The number of nucleated cells in each sample was estimated by amplification of reference gene primers within the assay. To quantify the absolute abundance of each unique TCRbeta CDR3 rearrangement, sequence reads were collapsed and filtered. For each sample, productive Simpson clonality was calculated by taking the square root of Simpson's diversity index across productive rearrangements. TCRdb stores this immuneACCESS table with in-frame sequences only. Part of the clones is absent; in the studies checked, under half of the shortfall reflects unresolved V genes, and no reason is known for the rest. V, J and clone size are taken as reported in that table, and D and trimming were inferred from the DNA itself. This sample comprises 150,000 to 180,000 clones, 91% of them detected only once. The ten largest make up roughly 0.51% of the sample.

Including the terminal cysteine and phenylalanine, the CDR3 comprises 15 residues. The retained sequence is limited to the CDR3, 45 bases, with the frame set at the first base. From the germline V gene (reference sequence), CDR1 is MNHEY and CDR2 is SMNVEV. The V and J ends are trimmed by 4 bases and 5 bases, leaving 17 bases between them. Collaborating institutions collected whole blood in K2EDTA tubes following their own protocols. For TCRbeta analysis, collaborator samples were shipped as frozen whole blood, as isolated PBMCs, or as DNA extracted from either sample type. Details on this clone: Its antigen has not been determined. No much larger clonotype is one base removed from it; base qualities were not supplied.

The source of this sequence is a man aged 50 or older with acute or convalescent COVID-19. This chain is built from TRBV27 and TRBJ1-1; no D segment can be confidently identified. Specimen: peripheral blood. The CDR3 protein: CASSSGVWGKTEAFF. The DNA reads as follows: TGTGCCAGCAGTTCCGGGGTTTGGGGTAAGACTGAAGCTTTCTTT.